The T cell receptor beta chain under discussion was sequenced for a study of metastatic and nonmetastatic thyroid tumors (dated by TCRdb to the early 2020s). About the full investigation: Repertoires from peripheral blood and from tumor or nodule tissue samples of malignant and benign thyroid patients were compared. Paper-wide results and their limitations: In both blood and tumor samples, malignant tumors were reported to have significantly higher TCR beta diversity than benign nodules.

V lost 6 bases and J lost 6 bases; the stretch between them is 12 bases long. Based on the germline V gene, the CDR1 and CDR2 sequences are MNHEY and SVGEGT. The CDR3 runs 13 residues from the cysteine to the phenylalanine. Only the CDR3 part of the read is kept: 39 bases, read in frame from the first base. None of the patients had been given any treatment before thyroid surgery. The study retrospectively analysed patient clinical samples collected from the early 2010s to the late 2010s using T-cell receptor beta sequencing. Library creation used PCR. TCRdb names Illumina HiSeq 4000 as the instrument used. High-throughput sequencing was used to profile the CDR3 region of the TCR beta-chain in every patient. Per the source publication's procedure: CDR3 differences across clinicopathological groups were used to build a classifier for discriminating distant-metastatic papillary thyroid cancer patients. The Shannon index was used to measure repertoire diversity, and the Morisita-Horn index was used to measure how similar tumor and blood repertoires were. TCRdb reprocessing: public reads trimmed at Q25 with fastp, clones called with MiXCR, in-frame beta chains kept. These V and J calls originate from TCRdb's pipeline instead of the authors' own analysis. The sample yields 31,000 or so clones; 17% were counted once. The biggest ten clones account for 4% to 5% of the sample.

This clone was recorded at least ten times. Which antigen it targets is not known. No clone much larger than this one lies a single base away; base qualities are absent. This sequence was found in a female donor with papillary thyroid cancer or a benign thyroid nodule (not recorded which). Some clones in this sample may be carry-over from other donors' samples. The chain joins TRBV6-2 or TRBV6-3 to TRBJ1-5, with the D gene call left open. Material: blood. The sequence in DNA is TGTGCCAGCAGGCCGTACGGTTCTCAGCCCCAGCATTTT. Its product reads: CASRPYGSQPQHF.